This T cell receptor (beta chain) was identified in a study of cytomegalovirus exposure and HLA in healthy donors. Looking at the study overall: About 85 million unique TCRs from HLA-typed donors were held in an early release of data. Notes on the study in general: TCR beta V segments were, for the most part, productive about 87% or about 30% of the time in an earlier analysis.

With regard to this clone: Antigen specificity is unknown.

The PCR was carried out with 60 Vbeta primers and 13 Jbeta primers. Only in-frame clones appear in the TCRdb table, and some are missing; sequencing was by immunoSEQ multiplex PCR. The repertoire holds 75,000 to 95,000 clones, with about 80% as singletons. The V end lost 0 bases, the J end lost 3 bases, and 10 bases lay between the germline ends. This CDR3 spans 15 amino acids. Per the germline V gene, CDR1 is SGHRS and CDR2 is YFSETQ. The sample consisted of PBMCs. The TCR comes from a man in his fifties in good health and CMV-seronegative. The V gene is TRBV5-1, the J gene TRBJ2-1, with a tentative D call TRBD2 (5 bases). For the CDR3, the DNA is TGCGCCAGCAGCTTGGACGGGGTCGACTACAATGAGCAGTTCTTC. It encodes CASSLDGVDYNEQFF.